What follows are 23 T cell receptor beta chains derived from one specimen sequenced in a study of blood T cells in healthy people across ages. For the second PCR, which ran for roughly 6 to 12 cycles, a sample-barcoded 5' primer and a J-beta primer mix were used. Each CDR3 protein is one row after TCRdb ran MiXCR on the 5' RACE reads. The sample lists about 1,600,000 distinct CDR3 sequences; 42% were seen once. The sample taken for sequencing was blood. Every receptor here comes from a woman aged 18-29 years in good health.

In its sample, this clonotype was seen many times. The chain joins TRBV20-1 to TRBJ1-2; TRBD1 is a possible D gene (5 bases). The CDR3 is made up of 13 amino acids. Germline V gives CDR1 DFQATT, CDR2 SNEGSKA (reference sequence). V dropped 3 bases and J dropped 6 bases, with 14 bases sitting between them. CDR3 amino acids: CSARGVWENGYTF. The CDR3 nucleotides are TGCAGTGCTAGGGGGGTGTGGGAAAATGGCTACACCTTC.

This chain connects TRBV27 to TRBJ2-5; 7 bases fit TRBD1. This CDR3 is 15 amino acids long. The ends lost 5 bases at V and 2 bases at J; junction bases unmatched: 8. Germline V gene lookup returns CDR1 MNHEY and CDR2 SMNVEV (reference sequence). CDR3 in DNA: TGTGCCAGCAGTAGACGACAGGGCGGACAAGAGACCCAGTACTTC. Its protein product is CASSRRQGGQETQYF.

The V and J genes are TRBV20-1 and TRBJ1-2; D gene ambiguous. CDR1 is DFQATT and CDR2 is SNEGSKA in the germline V gene (reference sequence). The CDR3 totals 14 residues. Trimming took off 2 bases at V and 6 bases at J, with 16 bases between the two ends. The CDR3 region has the DNA TGCAGTGCTAGACCCGGACCCTTATCCGATGGCTACACCTTC. This codes for CSARPGPLSDGYTF.

The J gene is TRBJ1-5, the V gene TRBV7-9; D is unresolved. The CDR3 sequence is 12 residues long. Germline V gene data show CDR1 as SEHNR and CDR2 as FQNEAQ (reference sequence). V lost 1 base to trimming and J lost 8 bases, with 6 bases between them. CDR3 in DNA: TGTGCCAGCAGCTTAGGACTTAAGCCCCAGCATTTT. Translated: CASSLGLKPQHF.

This clonotype came up many times. The gene calls are TRBV7-2 and TRBJ2-5; no definite D call. The germline V gene encodes CDR1 SGHTA and CDR2 FQGNSA. V lost 5 bases and J 11 bases, leaving 18 bases between the germline ends. The CDR3 extends over 13 amino acids. The CDR3 DNA reads as TGTGCCAGCAGCCTACTCTTGTTCAATGAGCAGTACTTC. Encoded protein: CASSLLLFNEQYF.

This clonotype was seen more than once but under ten times. V and J are TRBV3-1 and TRBJ2-1; a weak D match, TRBD2 (5 bases). CDR3 length equals 12 residues. CDR1 is LGHDT and CDR2 is YNNKEL in the germline V gene (reference sequence). Deletions cut 0 bases from V and 15 bases from J, with 12 bases between. The CDR3: CASSQDRRWVFF. In nucleotides, the CDR3 is TGTGCCAGCAGCCAAGATCGGAGGTGGGTGTTCTTC.

The gene calls are TRBV3-1 and TRBJ2-1, with D hard to call. The CDR3 loop spans 17 amino acids. V lost 0 bases and J 6 bases, leaving 18 bases between the germline ends. Germline V CDR1 and CDR2: LGHDT, YNNKEL (reference sequence). The CDR3, as DNA: TGTGCCAGCAGCCAAGACTATCTTAAAACCTTTACCAATGAGCAGTTCTTC. Its translation is CASSQDYLKTFTNEQFF.

The V gene is TRBV7-9, the J gene TRBJ2-4; D unresolved. The tail of the sequence fits TRBJ2-7 better, so the J call may be wrong. The CDR3 totals 12 residues. Germline V gene lookup returns CDR1 SEHNR and CDR2 FQNEAQ (reference sequence). Written as DNA, the CDR3 is TGTGCCAGCAGCATGACACCCTACGAGCAGTACTTC. Translation gives CASSMTPYEQYF.

Comments on this clonotype: It may be a read error: a sequence one base away is much more abundant. The chain links TRBV29-1 to TRBJ2-3; D is possibly TRBD1 or TRBD2 (5 bases each). This CDR3 has 15 amino acids. Germline loops: CDR1 SQVTM, CDR2 ANQGSEA. CDR3 in DNA: TGCAGCATTGAAGAATGGGGGTACGGCACAGATACGCAGTATTTT. Encoded protein: CSIEEWGYGTDTQYF.

The rearrangement links TRBV12-3 or TRBV12-4 to TRBJ1-2; tentative D call: TRBD1 (6 bases). The CDR3 consists of 15 residues. V was shortened by 4 bases and J by 0 bases, with 12 bases between the two germline ends. CDR3: CASSYGQLANYGYTF. CDR3 nucleotides: TGTGCCAGCAGTTACGGACAGCTAGCTAACTATGGCTACACCTTC.

In its sample, this clonotype was seen once. The chain recombines TRBV12-3 or TRBV12-4 with TRBJ2-4; the D gene is possibly TRBD2 (5 bases). The CDR3 has 14 amino acids. Trimming left V 5 bases short and J 8 bases short, with 16 bases between. The CDR3 sequence is CASSVGSGRDIQYF. The DNA of the CDR3 is TGTGCCAGCAGTGTAGGGTCCGGGCGGGACATTCAGTACTTC.

This clonotype has a single count. The CDR3 sequence is CAGPPLHF. CDR3 bases: TGTGCCGGCCCACCCCTCCACTTT. V gene TRBV21-1 combines with J gene TRBJ1-6. TRBV21-1 is designated a pseudogene. The CDR3 runs to 8 residues.

At least ten counts were recorded for this clonotype. The J gene is TRBJ2-5, the V gene TRBV29-1; tentatively, D is TRBD2 (5 bases). V was clipped by 5 bases and J by 3 bases, with 10 bases between them. Germline assignment: CDR1 SQVTM and CDR2 ANQGSEA. This CDR3 is 12 amino acids long. The CDR3 protein is CSVRTGEETQYF. The CDR3 region has the DNA TGCAGCGTTAGGACTGGGGAAGAGACCCAGTACTTC.

V is TRBV10-3 and J is TRBJ1-1; tentative D call: TRBD1 (5 bases). V dropped 4 bases and J dropped 10 bases, with 19 bases sitting between them. There are 14 residues in the CDR3. CDR1 is ENHRY, CDR2 SYGVKD, per germline. The CDR3 loop is CAISGGLERSGAFF. CDR3 nucleotides: TGTGCCATCAGTGGGGGGTTGGAGAGGTCGGGAGCTTTCTTT.

The chain joins TRBV19 to TRBJ2-1; tentatively, D is TRBD2 (6 bases). The CDR3 runs to 12 residues. The V end lost 7 bases, the J end lost 9 bases, and 13 bases lay between the germline ends. From germline, CDR1 is LNHDA and CDR2 SQIVND (reference sequence). For the CDR3, the DNA is TGTGCCAGTACCGCAACTAGCTCTGAGCAGTTCTTC. It specifies CASTATSSEQFF.

The chain recombines TRBV11-2 with TRBJ2-1; tentative D call: TRBD1 (6 bases). Germline CDR1 SGHAT, CDR2 FQNNGV. V dropped 5 bases and J dropped 2 bases, with 10 bases sitting between them. This CDR3 contains 14 residues. CDR3: CASSGQSPYNEQFF. CDR3 DNA sequence: TGTGCCAGCAGCGGACAGAGCCCCTACAATGAGCAGTTCTTC. The variable domain in full, with the rest retrieved from reference TRBV11-2 and TRBJ2-1, is EAGVAQSPRYKIIEKRQSVAFWCNPISGHATLYWYQQILGQGPKLLIQFQNNGVVDDSQLPKDRFSAERLKGVDSTLKIQPAKLEDSAVYLCASSGQSPYNEQFFGPGTRLTVL.

Concerning this clonotype: The junction does not match germline at one end; this may be a read error. The chain carries TRBV6-5 and TRBJ2-4; the match to TRBD1 covers 9 bases. TRBJ2-7 explains the end of the DNA better; the J call may be wrong. The length of the CDR3 is 15 residues. CDR1 MNHEY and CDR2 SVGAGI come from the germline V gene. CDR3 sequence: CASSPGTGFSCEQYF. CDR3 nucleotides: TGTGCCAGCAGCCCCGGGACAGGGTTCTCCTGCGAGCAGTACTTC.

In this sample, this clonotype turned up a few times. This chain connects TRBV20-1 to TRBJ2-3; 14 bases are a match to TRBD2. Trimming cost V 6 bases and J 0 bases; bases outside gene matches: 5. The CDR3 contains 16 residues. Per germline, CDR1 DFQATT and CDR2 SNEGSKA (reference sequence). The CDR3 DNA follows: TGCAGTGCGAAAGGACTAGCGGGGGGTAGCACAGATACGCAGTATTTT. Translation: CSAKGLAGGSTDTQYF.

The V gene is TRBV6-2 or TRBV6-3, the J gene TRBJ2-1, with 8 bases fitting TRBD1. The last part of the DNA fits TRBJ2-7 better; the J call may be wrong. There are 14 residues in the CDR3. Looked up from germline, CDR1 is MNHEY and CDR2 is SVGEGT. The CDR3 DNA is TGTGCCAGCAGTCGCCTAGGGACAGGCAATGAGCAGTACTTC. This sequence encodes CASSRLGTGNEQYF.

This clonotype occurred a few times. The chain uses TRBV30 and TRBJ1-2, with TRBD1 identical over 9 bases. Germline V gene data show CDR1 as GTSNPN and CDR2 as SVGIG (reference sequence). The CDR3 runs to 14 residues. The junction had 6 bases not matched to a gene; V was cut back by 4 bases and J by 3 bases. The CDR3 DNA sequence: TGTGCCTGGACCTCCGGACAGGGGTACTATGGCTACACCTTC. It translates to CAWTSGQGYYGYTF.

This chain joins TRBV10-3 and TRBJ2-5, with D perhaps TRBD2 (6 bases). There are 15 residues in the CDR3. V was clipped by 4 bases and J by 11 bases, with 23 bases between them. Germline values: CDR1 ENHRY, CDR2 SYGVKD. The CDR3 nucleotides are TGTGCCATCAGTGCTTGGGACTTGTCCAGCGATGAGCAGTACTTC. Its translation: CAISAWDLSSDEQYF.

The chain has TRBV7-9 and TRBJ1-2; tentatively, D is TRBD1 (5 bases). V was cut by 11 bases and J by 4 bases, with 17 bases left in between. The germline V gene has CDR1 SEHNR and CDR2 FQNEAQ (reference sequence). This CDR3 contains 13 residues. DNA of the CDR3: TGTGCCGCCTTTATGGGGGATCCCTATGGCTACACCTTC. Its protein is CAAFMGDPYGYTF.

The rearrangement uses TRBV10-3 and TRBJ2-7; TRBD2 aligns across 8 bases. Per germline, CDR1 ENHRY and CDR2 SYGVKD. The CDR3 sequence is 14 residues long. After removal of 8 bases from V and 7 bases from J, the junction contained 13 bases not matched to a gene. CDR3: CAIHTGTSYNEQYF. DNA for the CDR3: TGTGCCATCCACACCGGGACTAGTTACAATGAGCAGTACTTC.